This TCR beta chain was found in a study of blood T cell repertoires in COVID-19. Trimming at V came to 4 bases and at J to 4 bases, leaving 15 bases not matched to a gene. CDR3 size: 17 residues. CDR1 is SGHRS, CDR2 YFSETQ, per germline. The assay was immunoSEQ multiplex PCR, and TCRdb's table has in-frame clones only and misses some. The sample comprises some 140,000 clones, roughly 80% of which are singletons, and less than 7% rests with the top ten. Sequenced input: PBMCs or T cells enriched from blood (not recorded which). The clonotype originates from a man between 35 and 55 years old with acute COVID-19. V gene TRBV5-1 combines with J gene TRBJ2-5, with 8 bases aligning to TRBD2. The CDR3 DNA follows: TGCGCCAGCAGCCCCAGGAGGGCCAGCGGGGGTAGAGAGACCCAGTACTTC. Translated, it gives CASSPRRASGGRETQYF.